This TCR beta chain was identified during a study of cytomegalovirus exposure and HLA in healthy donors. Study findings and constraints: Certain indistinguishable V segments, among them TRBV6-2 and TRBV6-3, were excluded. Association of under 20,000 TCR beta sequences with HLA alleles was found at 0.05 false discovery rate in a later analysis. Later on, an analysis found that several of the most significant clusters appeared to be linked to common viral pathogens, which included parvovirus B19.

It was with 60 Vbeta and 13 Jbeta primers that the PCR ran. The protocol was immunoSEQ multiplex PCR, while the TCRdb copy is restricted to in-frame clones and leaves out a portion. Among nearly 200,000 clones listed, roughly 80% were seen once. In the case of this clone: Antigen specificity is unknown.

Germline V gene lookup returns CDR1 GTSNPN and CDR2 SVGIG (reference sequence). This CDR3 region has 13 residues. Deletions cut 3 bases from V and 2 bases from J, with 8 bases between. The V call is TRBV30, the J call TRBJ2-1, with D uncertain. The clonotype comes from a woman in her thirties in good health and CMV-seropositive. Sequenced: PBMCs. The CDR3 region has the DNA TGTGCCTGGAGCTATAATACCTACAATGAGCAGTTCTTC. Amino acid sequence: CAWSYNTYNEQFF.